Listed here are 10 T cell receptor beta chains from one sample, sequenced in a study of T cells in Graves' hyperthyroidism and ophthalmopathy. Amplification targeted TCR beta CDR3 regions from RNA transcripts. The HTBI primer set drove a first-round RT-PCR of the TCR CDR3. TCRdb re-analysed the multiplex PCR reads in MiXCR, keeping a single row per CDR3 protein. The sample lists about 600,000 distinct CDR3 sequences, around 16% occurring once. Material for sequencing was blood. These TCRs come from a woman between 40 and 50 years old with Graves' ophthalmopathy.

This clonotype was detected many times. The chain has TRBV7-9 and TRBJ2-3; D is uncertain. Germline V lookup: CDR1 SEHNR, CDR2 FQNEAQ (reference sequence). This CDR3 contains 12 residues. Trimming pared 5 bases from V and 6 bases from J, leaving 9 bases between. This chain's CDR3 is CASSRMVDTQYF. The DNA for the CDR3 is TGTGCCAGCAGCAGAATGGTTGATACGCAGTATTTT. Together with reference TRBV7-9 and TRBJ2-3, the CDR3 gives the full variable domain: DTGVSQNPRHKITKRGQNVTFRCDPISEHNRLYWYRQTLGQGPEFLTYFQNEAQLEKSRLLSDRFSAERPKGSFSTLEIQRTEQGDSAMYLCASSRMVDTQYFGPGTRLTVL.

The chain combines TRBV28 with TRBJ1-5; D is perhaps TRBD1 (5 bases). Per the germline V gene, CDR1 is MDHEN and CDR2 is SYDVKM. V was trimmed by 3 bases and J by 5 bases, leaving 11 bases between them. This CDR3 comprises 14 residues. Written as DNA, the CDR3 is TGTGCCAGCAGTTTGATAGGGGCCCATCAGCCCCAGCATTTT. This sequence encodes CASSLIGAHQPQHF.

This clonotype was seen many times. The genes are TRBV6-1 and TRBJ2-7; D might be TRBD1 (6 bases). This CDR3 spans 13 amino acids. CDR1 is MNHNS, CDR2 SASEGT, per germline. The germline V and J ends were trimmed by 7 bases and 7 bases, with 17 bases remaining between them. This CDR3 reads CASTQAPRGEQYF. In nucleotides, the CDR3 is TGTGCCAGCACTCAAGCCCCTAGGGGGGAGCAGTACTTC.

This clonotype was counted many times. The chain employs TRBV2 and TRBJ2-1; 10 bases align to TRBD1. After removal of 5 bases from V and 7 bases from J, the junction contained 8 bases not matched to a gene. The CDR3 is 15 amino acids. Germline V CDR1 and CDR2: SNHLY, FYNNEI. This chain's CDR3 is CASSFGKDRGNEQFF. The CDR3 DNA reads TGTGCCAGCAGTTTCGGAAAGGACAGGGGGAATGAGCAGTTCTTC.

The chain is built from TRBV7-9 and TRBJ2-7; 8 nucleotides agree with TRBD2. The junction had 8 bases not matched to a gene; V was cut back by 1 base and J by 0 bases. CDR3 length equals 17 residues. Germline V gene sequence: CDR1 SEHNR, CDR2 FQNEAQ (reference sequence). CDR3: CASSLDSPGGYSYEQYF. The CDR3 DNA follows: TGTGCCAGCAGCTTAGACTCGCCGGGAGGGTACTCCTACGAGCAGTACTTC.

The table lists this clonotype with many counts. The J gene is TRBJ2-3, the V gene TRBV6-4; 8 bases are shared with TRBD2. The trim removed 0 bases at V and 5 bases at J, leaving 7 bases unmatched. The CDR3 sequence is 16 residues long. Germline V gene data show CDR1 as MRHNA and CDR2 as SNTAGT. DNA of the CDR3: TGTGCCAGCAGTGACTCCCCCGGGGGGGGCCGAGATACGCAGTATTTT. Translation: CASSDSPGGGRDTQYF.

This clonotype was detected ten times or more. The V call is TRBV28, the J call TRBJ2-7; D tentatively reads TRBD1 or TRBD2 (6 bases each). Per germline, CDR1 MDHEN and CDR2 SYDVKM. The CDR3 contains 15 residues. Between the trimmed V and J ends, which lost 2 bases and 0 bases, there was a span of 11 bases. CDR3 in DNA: TGTGCCAGCAGTTTACGGGGGACACACTCCTACGAGCAGTACTTC. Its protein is CASSLRGTHSYEQYF.

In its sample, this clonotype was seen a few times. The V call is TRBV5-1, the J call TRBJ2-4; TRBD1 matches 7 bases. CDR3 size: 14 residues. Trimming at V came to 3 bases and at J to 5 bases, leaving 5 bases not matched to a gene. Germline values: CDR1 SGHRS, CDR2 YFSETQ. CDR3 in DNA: TGCGCCAGCAGCTGGAAGGGGACAGAAAACATTCAGTACTTC. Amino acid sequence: CASSWKGTENIQYF.

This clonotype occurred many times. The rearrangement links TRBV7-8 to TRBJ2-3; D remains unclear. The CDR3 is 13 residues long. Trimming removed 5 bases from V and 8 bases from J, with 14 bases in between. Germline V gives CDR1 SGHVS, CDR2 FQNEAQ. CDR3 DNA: TGTGCCAGCAGCCGGGCCCCCTTAGTTACGCAGTATTTT. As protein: CASSRAPLVTQYF.

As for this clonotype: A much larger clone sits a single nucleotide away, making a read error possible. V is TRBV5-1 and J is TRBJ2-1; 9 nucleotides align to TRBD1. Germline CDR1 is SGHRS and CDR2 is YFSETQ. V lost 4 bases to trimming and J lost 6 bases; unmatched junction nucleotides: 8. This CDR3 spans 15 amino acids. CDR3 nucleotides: TGCGCCAGCAGCACGGGACAGGGACCCTGCAATGAGCAGTTCTTC. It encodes CASSTGQGPCNEQFF.